The T cell receptor (beta chain) described here comes from a study of beta chain features in type 1 diabetes. General study points: Relative to healthy donors, patients appeared to have naive, central memory and Treg TCRB repertoires that were more similar. Shorter TCRB CDR3s, moderately but significantly so, were found in Type 1 diabetes patients in all four CD4+ subsets.

This clone was picked up a small number of times. Its antigen is undetermined. Per the germline V gene, CDR1 is GTSNPN and CDR2 is SVGIG (reference sequence). The CDR3 is 14 amino acids. Trimming removed 2 bases from V and 0 bases from J, with 8 bases in between. Every bit of the isolated RNA underwent reverse transcription, so sequencing read expressed TCRB transcripts. Generated by immunoSEQ multiplex PCR, the TCRdb table keeps only in-frame clones and is missing some. Of 550,000 to 850,000 clones in the sample, around an eighth are singletons; the top ten hold about 0.02%. The source is a man aged 18-30 years with type 1 diabetes. Material: naive CD4+ T cells from blood. The chain uses TRBV30 and TRBJ1-3; the D gene is possibly TRBD1 (6 bases). The CDR3 reads CAWSRDNSGNTIYF. CDR3 in DNA: TGTGCCTGGAGTCGGGACAACTCTGGAAACACCATATATTTT.